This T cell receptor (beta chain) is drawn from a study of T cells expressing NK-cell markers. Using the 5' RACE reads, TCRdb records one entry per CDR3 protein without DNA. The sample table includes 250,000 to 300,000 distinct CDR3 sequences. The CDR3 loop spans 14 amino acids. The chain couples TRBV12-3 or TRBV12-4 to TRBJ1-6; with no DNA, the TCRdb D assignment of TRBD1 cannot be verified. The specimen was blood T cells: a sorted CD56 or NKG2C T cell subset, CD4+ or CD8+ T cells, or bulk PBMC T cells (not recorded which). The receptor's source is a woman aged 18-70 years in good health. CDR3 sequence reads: CASIDGGNNSPLHF.